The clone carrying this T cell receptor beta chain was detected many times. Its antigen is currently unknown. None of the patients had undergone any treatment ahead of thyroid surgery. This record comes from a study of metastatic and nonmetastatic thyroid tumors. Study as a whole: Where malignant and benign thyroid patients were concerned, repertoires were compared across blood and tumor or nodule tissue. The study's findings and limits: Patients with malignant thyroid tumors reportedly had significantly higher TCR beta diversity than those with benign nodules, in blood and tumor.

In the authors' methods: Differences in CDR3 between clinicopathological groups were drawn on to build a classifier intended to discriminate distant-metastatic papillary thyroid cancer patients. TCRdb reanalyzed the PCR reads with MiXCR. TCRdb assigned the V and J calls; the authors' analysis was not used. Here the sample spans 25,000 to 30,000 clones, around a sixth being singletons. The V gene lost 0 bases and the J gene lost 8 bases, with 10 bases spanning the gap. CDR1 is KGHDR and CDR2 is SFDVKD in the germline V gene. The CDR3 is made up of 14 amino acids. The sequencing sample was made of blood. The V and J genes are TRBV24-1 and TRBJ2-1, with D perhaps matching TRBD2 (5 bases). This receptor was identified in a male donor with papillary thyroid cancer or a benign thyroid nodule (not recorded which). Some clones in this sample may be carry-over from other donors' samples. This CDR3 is CATSDLSGRDEQFF. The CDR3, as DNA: TGTGCCACCAGTGATTTGTCCGGGCGGGATGAGCAGTTCTTC.